A selection of T cell receptor beta chains follows, all from one sample in a study of shared clonotypes between healthy human individuals. Here immunoSEQ multiplex PCR was the method, and the copy in TCRdb shows in-frame clones only, minus some. Here the sample spans 650,000 to 800,000 clones, over 55% being singletons. The sample consisted of memory CD4+ T cells sorted from blood. The source of these receptors is a woman younger than 45 in good health. CDR3s include the opening cysteine and the closing phenylalanine or tryptophan. The order of the fields is clone size, J gene, V gene, D gene, CDR3 DNA, CDR3 protein. A D gene is named only where the DNA matches it firmly. The size entry is marked missing in some rows and otherwise reads once, few, many or a size class.

abundance: -
j_gene: TRBJ2-3
v_gene: TRBV15
d_gene: -
CDR3nt: TGTGCCACCAGCGGGGGGGGCAACACAGATACGCAGTATTTT
CDR3aa: CATSGGGNTDTQYF

abundance: -
j_gene: TRBJ2-1
v_gene: TRBV7-3
d_gene: TRBD1
CDR3nt: TGTGCCAGCAGCTCACAGGGGCCAAGGGTCTACAATGAGCAGTTCTTC
CDR3aa: CASSSQGPRVYNEQFF

abundance: few
j_gene: TRBJ2-7
v_gene: TRBV6-5
d_gene: -
CDR3nt: TGTGCCAGCAGTTACTCCGGACAAGCCCCCGAGCAGTACTTC
CDR3aa: CASSYSGQAPEQYF

abundance: few
j_gene: TRBJ2-3
v_gene: TRBV6-1
d_gene: TRBD2
CDR3nt: TGTGCCAGCAGTGGGACTAGCGGGAGTCTCGCAGATACGCAGTATTTT
CDR3aa: CASSGTSGSLADTQYF

abundance: -
j_gene: TRBJ1-2
v_gene: TRBV28
d_gene: -
CDR3nt: TGTGCCAGCAGCCAATCCTTGGGGGGCCCGTCCTTCTATGGCTACACCTTC
CDR3aa: CASSQSLGGPSFYGYTF

abundance: -
j_gene: TRBJ1-3
v_gene: TRBV10-1
d_gene: -
CDR3nt: TGCGCCAGGATCCGGGCCTACCAACTCTCTGGAAACACCATATATTTT
CDR3aa: CARIRAYQLSGNTIYF

abundance: -
j_gene: TRBJ1-1
v_gene: TRBV6-5
d_gene: -
CDR3nt: TGTGCCAGCAGATGGCAGGGAGGGTTTCACACTGAAGCTTTCTTT
CDR3aa: CASRWQGGFHTEAFF

abundance: -
j_gene: TRBJ2-5
v_gene: TRBV11-3
d_gene: TRBD2
CDR3nt: TGTGCCAGCAGCTCACAGAGAGCGGGAGCCCAAGAGACCCAGTACTTC
CDR3aa: CASSSQRAGAQETQYF

abundance: -
j_gene: TRBJ2-3
v_gene: TRBV19
d_gene: -
CDR3nt: TGTGCCAGTAGTAGCCTAGGAGATACGCAGTATTTT
CDR3aa: CASSSLGDTQYF

abundance: -
j_gene: TRBJ2-7
v_gene: TRBV6-1
d_gene: -
CDR3nt: TGTGCCAGCAGTGAAGCTTTGGGCGAGCAGTACTTC
CDR3aa: CASSEALGEQYF

abundance: -
j_gene: TRBJ1-2
v_gene: TRBV19
d_gene: -
CDR3nt: TGTGCCAGTAGTATACGAGGGGGGCACTATGGCTACACCTTC
CDR3aa: CASSIRGGHYGYTF

abundance: -
j_gene: TRBJ2-5
v_gene: TRBV30
d_gene: -
CDR3nt: TGTGCCGCGCGTCGGGGGATACAAGAGACCCAGTACTTC
CDR3aa: CAARRGIQETQYF

abundance: -
j_gene: TRBJ2-5
v_gene: TRBV18
d_gene: TRBD2
CDR3nt: TGTGCCAGCTCACCACTTCTAGCGGGAGGGCAAGAGACCCAGTACTTC
CDR3aa: CASSPLLAGGQETQYF

abundance: -
j_gene: TRBJ2-1
v_gene: TRBV5-1
d_gene: TRBD2
CDR3nt: TGCGCCAGCAGCGGGGGACTAGCGGGACTCAATGAGCAGTTCTTC
CDR3aa: CASSGGLAGLNEQFF

abundance: -
j_gene: TRBJ2-2
v_gene: TRBV28
d_gene: TRBD2
CDR3nt: TGTGCCAGCAGTATTCCGGGACTAGCGGGAACCGGGGAGCTGTTTTTT
CDR3aa: CASSIPGLAGTGELFF

abundance: once
j_gene: TRBJ1-4
v_gene: TRBV2
d_gene: -
CDR3nt: TGTGCCAGCAGTGAAGTCTCCTGGGGTGGTGAAAAACTGTTTTTT
CDR3aa: CASSEVSWGGEKLFF

abundance: -
j_gene: TRBJ2-2
v_gene: TRBV6-6
d_gene: TRBD2
CDR3nt: TGTGCCAGCAGTTACGGGGGTAGCGGGAGTATTGGGGAGCTGTTTTTT
CDR3aa: CASSYGGSGSIGELFF

abundance: -
j_gene: TRBJ1-2
v_gene: TRBV5-1
d_gene: -
CDR3nt: TGCGCCAGCAGCTCCAACCCGACACTTAACTATGGCTACACCTTC
CDR3aa: CASSSNPTLNYGYTF

abundance: -
j_gene: TRBJ2-5
v_gene: TRBV27
d_gene: -
CDR3nt: TGTGCCAGCAGTTTATATGCAGGTGGGGGACTAGAGACCCAGTACTTC
CDR3aa: CASSLYAGGGLETQYF

abundance: -
j_gene: TRBJ2-1
v_gene: TRBV15
d_gene: -
CDR3nt: TGTGCCACCAGCAGAGATTCGGTAGCAGCCCAGTTCTTC
CDR3aa: CATSRDSVAAQFF

abundance: many
j_gene: TRBJ2-7
v_gene: TRBV19
d_gene: TRBD2
CDR3nt: TGTGCCAGTAGTCGGTCTAGCGGGTCCTCCTACGAGCAGTACTTC
CDR3aa: CASSRSSGSSYEQYF

abundance: -
j_gene: TRBJ2-7
v_gene: TRBV5-1
d_gene: -
CDR3nt: TGCGCCAGCAGCTTGGCAGCGGGTCATTACGAGCAGTACTTC
CDR3aa: CASSLAAGHYEQYF

abundance: -
j_gene: TRBJ2-1
v_gene: TRBV27
d_gene: -
CDR3nt: TGTGCCAGCGGGATTCGAGGATTCCACAATGAGCAGTTCTTC
CDR3aa: CASGIRGFHNEQFF

abundance: -
j_gene: TRBJ2-2
v_gene: TRBV7-3
d_gene: -
CDR3nt: TGTGCCAGCAGCTTCGGGACGACCGGGGAGCTGTTTTTT
CDR3aa: CASSFGTTGELFF

abundance: -
j_gene: TRBJ2-2
v_gene: TRBV19
d_gene: TRBD2
CDR3nt: TGTGCCAGTAGTGCAGGACTAGCGGGGAGCACCGGGGAGCTGTTTTTT
CDR3aa: CASSAGLAGSTGELFF

abundance: -
j_gene: TRBJ2-1
v_gene: TRBV2
d_gene: -
CDR3nt: TGTGCCAGCAGTGTGGAGGGGGCAGGTAATTACAATGAGCAGTTCTTC
CDR3aa: CASSVEGAGNYNEQFF

abundance: -
j_gene: TRBJ1-5
v_gene: TRBV7-8
d_gene: -
CDR3nt: TGTGCCAGCGCGGTCGATGGGAATAGCAATCAGCCCCAGCATTTT
CDR3aa: CASAVDGNSNQPQHF

abundance: -
j_gene: TRBJ2-6
v_gene: TRBV28
d_gene: -
CDR3nt: TGTGCCAGCAGTTCAGGGATTAGCTCTGGGGCCAACGTCCTGACTTTC
CDR3aa: CASSSGISSGANVLTF

abundance: -
j_gene: TRBJ2-1
v_gene: TRBV7-8
d_gene: TRBD1
CDR3nt: TGTGCCAGCAGCTTAGCTGGGACAGGTGCCCAGTTCTTC
CDR3aa: CASSLAGTGAQFF

abundance: -
j_gene: TRBJ2-6
v_gene: TRBV28
d_gene: -
CDR3nt: TGTGCCAGCAGTTTCGCATGGGGGGAGGTCCTGACTTTC
CDR3aa: CASSFAWGEVLTF

abundance: once
j_gene: TRBJ2-5
v_gene: TRBV5-4
d_gene: TRBD1
CDR3nt: TGTGCCAGCAGCCGGACAGGGGTCCAAGAGACCCAGTACTTC
CDR3aa: CASSRTGVQETQYF

abundance: few
j_gene: TRBJ2-3
v_gene: TRBV11-3
d_gene: -
CDR3nt: TGTGCCAGCAGCTTTGGCACAGATACGCAGTATTTT
CDR3aa: CASSFGTDTQYF

abundance: few
j_gene: TRBJ1-2
v_gene: TRBV5-1
d_gene: TRBD1
CDR3nt: TGCGCCAGCAGCTCCGGGACAGACTATGGCTACACCTTC
CDR3aa: CASSSGTDYGYTF

abundance: -
j_gene: TRBJ2-1
v_gene: TRBV5-1
d_gene: -
CDR3nt: TGCGCCAGCAGTGAGATGGCTCATGAGCAGTTCTTC
CDR3aa: CASSEMAHEQFF

abundance: -
j_gene: TRBJ2-1
v_gene: TRBV5-4
d_gene: TRBD2
CDR3nt: TGTGCCAGCAGCACCGGGACTAGCCCCGTTTTAGGGAATGAGCAGTTCTTC
CDR3aa: CASSTGTSPVLGNEQFF

abundance: -
j_gene: TRBJ1-2
v_gene: TRBV5-1
d_gene: -
CDR3nt: TGCGCCAGCAGCTTGGAGGTGGTCCGAACTAACTATGGCTACACCTTC
CDR3aa: CASSLEVVRTNYGYTF

abundance: -
j_gene: TRBJ2-1
v_gene: TRBV6-6
d_gene: TRBD2
CDR3nt: TGTGCCAGCCTTAGTCCTAGCGGGGGGAATGAGCAGTTCTTC
CDR3aa: CASLSPSGGNEQFF

abundance: -
j_gene: TRBJ2-1
v_gene: TRBV19
d_gene: TRBD2
CDR3nt: TGTGCCAGTAGTTTTCCCGGACTAGCGGGAGGGGTCCCGAGCTCCTACAATGAGCAGTTCTTC
CDR3aa: CASSFPGLAGGVPSSYNEQFF

abundance: -
j_gene: TRBJ2-7
v_gene: TRBV4-2
d_gene: -
CDR3nt: TGTGCCAGCAGCCAAGAAGGGGGAAGGTACGAGCAGTACTTC
CDR3aa: CASSQEGGRYEQYF

abundance: -
j_gene: TRBJ1-3
v_gene: TRBV5-1
d_gene: TRBD1
CDR3nt: TGCGCCAGCAGGCCAGGGGGGAGTGGAAACACCATATATTTT
CDR3aa: CASRPGGSGNTIYF

abundance: -
j_gene: TRBJ2-3
v_gene: TRBV5-1
d_gene: TRBD2
CDR3nt: TGCGCCAGCAGCTTAGTAGCGGGAGATACGCAGTATTTT
CDR3aa: CASSLVAGDTQYF